These 31 T cell receptor beta chains were sequenced from one sample in a study of T cell responses to AZD1222 COVID-19 vaccine. The assay was immunoSEQ multiplex PCR, and TCRdb's table has in-frame clones only and misses some. The sample gives more than 130,000 clones, around nine tenths of which show up once; roughly 3.2% is in the top ten. Material: peripheral blood, obtained on day 0 of AZD1222 vaccination. The receptors originated from an adult in good health.

This sequence joins TRBV5-1 and TRBJ2-1; TRBD2 matches at 10 bases. The V gene end was trimmed by 4 bases and the J gene end by 9 bases; junction bases not matched to a gene: 13. The V gene's germline CDR1 is SGHRS and CDR2 YFSETQ. This CDR3 has 16 amino acids. As DNA, the CDR3 is TGCGCCAGCAGCCTAAACGGACTAGCGGCGGGCGGTGAGCAGTTCTTC. Translation: CASSLNGLAAGGEQFF.

This chain uses TRBV24-1 with TRBJ2-5; the match to TRBD1 covers 8 bases. This CDR3 comprises 15 residues. Germline trimming cut 2 bases from V and 5 bases from J; bases unmatched to any gene: 6. Germline CDR1 reads KGHDR; CDR2 reads SFDVKD. The CDR3 sequence is CATSDSGGFHETQYF. The CDR3 DNA reads as TGTGCCACCAGTGATTCAGGGGGCTTCCATGAGACCCAGTACTTC.

This clone was seen a handful of times. The V gene is TRBV7-9, the J gene TRBJ2-2; weak D call: TRBD2 (5 bases). Germline values: CDR1 SEHNR, CDR2 FQNEAQ (reference sequence). The CDR3 is 14 residues long. The ends were cut back, 1 base at V and 3 bases at J, with 6 bases in the middle. CDR3 sequence (DNA): TGTGCCAGCAGCTTAGTCGGGGACACCGGGGAGCTGTTTTTT. This translates into CASSLVGDTGELFF.

The chain links TRBV7-9 to TRBJ2-5, with 7 bases lining up with TRBD2. Germline V gene data show CDR1 as SEHNR and CDR2 as FQNEAQ (reference sequence). The CDR3 is 15 residues long. V was pared by 4 bases and J by 1 base, with 6 bases of the junction left unmatched. The CDR3 is CASSSRTRAQETQYF. Written as DNA, the CDR3 is TGTGCCAGCAGCTCCCGGACTAGGGCCCAAGAGACCCAGTACTTC. The full variable domain, with the rest looked up from reference TRBV7-9 and TRBJ2-5, is DTGVSQNPRHKITKRGQNVTFRCDPISEHNRLYWYRQTLGQGPEFLTYFQNEAQLEKSRLLSDRFSAERPKGSFSTLEIQRTEQGDSAMYLCASSSRTRAQETQYFGPGTRLLVL.

This clone was recorded a few times. The gene calls are TRBV4-1 and TRBJ1-4, with 8 bases aligning to TRBD1. The CDR3 runs 18 residues. Unmatched junction bases numbered 8, after V lost 2 bases and J lost 0 bases. CDR1 MGHRA and CDR2 YSYEKL come from the germline V gene. For the CDR3, the DNA is TGCGCCAGCAGCCAATCACAGGGGGTGGGGACAACTAATGAAAAACTGTTTTTT. Protein product: CASSQSQGVGTTNEKLFF.

J is TRBJ1-5 and V is TRBV23-1; D unclear. TRBV23-1 is labeled an ORF, and its function is uncertain. This CDR3 region has 15 residues. V lost 0 bases, J lost 8 bases, and 14 bases lay in between. The chain's CDR3 is CASSQSGSSLKPQHF. The CDR3 DNA reads as TGCGCCAGCAGTCAATCCGGGTCGTCACTTAAGCCCCAGCATTTT.

The J gene is TRBJ2-2, the V gene TRBV9; D unclear. The CDR3 covers 15 residues. Trimming cost V 2 bases and J 2 bases, with 10 bases left between them. Germline V CDR1 and CDR2: SGDLS, YYNGEE. The CDR3 DNA follows: TGTGCCAGCAGCGTTAACTCTCACAACACCGGGGAGCTGTTTTTT. Translating it yields CASSVNSHNTGELFF.

This chain joins TRBV11-1 and TRBJ2-7; no firm D call. Germline V lookup: CDR1 SGHAT, CDR2 FQDESV (reference sequence). V was pared by 3 bases and J by 2 bases, with 11 bases between. This CDR3 is 14 amino acids long. The CDR3 is CASSLWAETYEQYF. For the CDR3, the DNA is TGTGCCAGCAGCTTGTGGGCCGAGACCTACGAGCAGTACTTC.

The rearrangement links TRBV5-1 to TRBJ1-2, with TRBD1 matching over 7 bases. J gave up 1 base and V 0 bases, and 9 bases lay outside the gene matches. From germline, CDR1 is SGHRS and CDR2 YFSETQ. The CDR3 extends over 17 amino acids. CDR3 in DNA: TGCGCCAGCAGCTTGGGAAAGGGACAGAATCTTAACTATGGCTACACCTTC. Its protein is CASSLGKGQNLNYGYTF.

The rearrangement links TRBV4-2 to TRBJ2-5; 8 bases agree with TRBD2. The junction had 14 bases not matched to a gene; V was cut back by 0 bases and J by 5 bases. The germline gives CDR1 LGHNA, CDR2 YNFKEQ. The CDR3 is 18 residues long. CDR3 in amino acids: CASSQDSLLSGDGETQYF. The CDR3 nucleotides read TGTGCCAGCAGCCAAGATTCCCTCCTTAGCGGGGATGGCGAGACCCAGTACTTC.

This chain connects TRBV10-3 to TRBJ2-5, with 10 bases that match TRBD2. V lost 6 bases, J lost 3 bases, and 7 bases stayed unmatched. Germline V gene data show CDR1 as ENHRY and CDR2 as SYGVKD. CDR3 size: 15 residues. Here the CDR3 reads CAISLAGDVKETQYF. DNA of the CDR3: TGTGCCATCAGCCTAGCGGGAGATGTAAAAGAGACCCAGTACTTC.

The V and J genes are TRBV27 and TRBJ1-6; weak D call: TRBD1 (6 bases). Germline lookup yields CDR1 MNHEY and CDR2 SMNVEV (reference sequence). V was cut by 4 bases and J by 10 bases, with 14 bases left in between. This CDR3 spans 14 amino acids. The CDR3 spells CASSSGGAGSPLHF. The CDR3 DNA reads as TGTGCCAGCAGTTCGGGGGGCGCAGGGTCACCCCTCCACTTT.

CDR3 sequence: CASSESLDGAGELFF. The DNA for the CDR3 is TGTGCCAGCAGTGAATCCCTGGACGGAGCCGGGGAGCTGTTTTTT. The chain carries TRBV25-1 and TRBJ2-2; D is uncertain. Per the germline V gene, CDR1 is MGHDK and CDR2 is SYGVNS. V gave up 1 base and J gave up 6 bases, with 12 bases separating them. The CDR3 contains 15 residues.

The V gene is TRBV5-4, the J gene TRBJ1-1; tentative D call: TRBD1 (5 bases). Germline CDR1 is SGHNT and CDR2 is YYREEE (reference sequence). V lost 0 bases, J lost 6 bases, and 15 bases lay in between. The CDR3 covers 15 residues. CDR3 sequence reads: CASSLGGVGSAEAFF. CDR3 in DNA: TGTGCCAGCAGCTTGGGGGGGGTAGGGTCGGCTGAAGCTTTCTTT.

The chain uses TRBV5-1 and TRBJ2-1, with 9 positions matching TRBD2. CDR3 size: 14 residues. The trim removed 6 bases at V and 7 bases at J, leaving 8 bases unmatched. The germline V gene has CDR1 SGHRS and CDR2 YFSETQ. The CDR3: CASIRAGGWNEQFF. CDR3 DNA: TGCGCCAGCATCCGAGCGGGGGGCTGGAATGAGCAGTTCTTC. Together with reference TRBV5-1 and TRBJ2-1, the CDR3 gives the full variable domain: KAGVTQTPRYLIKTRGQQVTLSCSPISGHRSVSWYQQTPGQGLQFLFEYFSETQRNKGNFPGRFSGRQFSNSRSEMNVSTLELGDSALYLCASIRAGGWNEQFFGPGTRLTVL.

The V gene is TRBV5-6, the J gene TRBJ2-6; D uncertain. The germline gives CDR1 SGHDT, CDR2 YYEEEE. Trimming cost V 2 bases and J 0 bases, with 6 bases left between them. There are 15 residues in the CDR3. The CDR3 DNA reads as TGTGCCAGCAGCTTAACCAGCTCTGGGGCCAACGTCCTGACTTTC. Translation gives CASSLTSSGANVLTF.

This sequence joins TRBV25-1 and TRBJ2-3, with 11 bases matching TRBD2. V lost 6 bases to trimming and J lost 1 base; unmatched junction nucleotides: 0. CDR1 MGHDK and CDR2 SYGVNS come from the germline V gene. CDR3 length equals 14 residues. This CDR3 is CASRLAGGTDTQYF. The CDR3 bases are TGTGCCAGCAGACTAGCGGGGGGCACAGATACGCAGTATTTT.

The genes are TRBV30 and TRBJ2-2, with TRBD2 identical over 8 bases. Trimming cost V 5 bases and J 1 base; bases outside gene matches: 3. Germline loops: CDR1 GTSNPN, CDR2 SVGIG (reference sequence). The length of the CDR3 is 14 residues. DNA of the CDR3: TGTGCCTGGTCCCGGGGGGGGAACACCGGGGAGCTGTTTTTT. This translates into CAWSRGGNTGELFF.

This chain joins TRBV30 and TRBJ1-4; tentative D call: TRBD1 (5 bases). The V gene's germline CDR1 is GTSNPN and CDR2 SVGIG (reference sequence). CDR3 size: 14 residues. Trimming shortened V by 3 bases and J by 4 bases, and 12 bases separated the two germline ends. The CDR3 DNA is TGTGCCTGGAGGGGACTTATGGTTAATGAAAAACTGTTTTTT. Amino acid sequence: CAWRGLMVNEKLFF. Using reference TRBV30 and TRBJ1-4 for the parts outside the CDR3, the full variable domain is SQTIHQWPATLVQPVGSPLSLECTVEGTSNPNLYWYRQAAGRGLQLLFYSVGIGQISSEVPQNLSASRPQDRQFILSSKKLLLSDSGFYLCAWRGLMVNEKLFFGSGTQLSVL.

The chain is built from TRBV6-5 and TRBJ1-1, with TRBD1 as a possible D gene (5 bases). V lost 5 bases to trimming and J lost 4 bases, with 11 bases between them. The CDR3 is 13 amino acids. The germline V gene has CDR1 MNHEY and CDR2 SVGAGI. The CDR3 nucleotides are TGTGCCAGCAGTCCGGGAGGGGCCACTGAAGCTTTCTTT. It is translated as CASSPGGATEAFF.

This clone was seen a single time. The chain couples TRBV24-1 to TRBJ1-5; TRBD1 matches at 7 bases. V was pared by 7 bases and J by 2 bases, with 4 bases of the junction left unmatched. The CDR3 is made up of 14 amino acids. Germline values: CDR1 KGHDR, CDR2 SFDVKD. CDR3 residues: CATRATGGNQPQHF. Here the CDR3 DNA reads TGTGCCACCAGAGCCACAGGGGGCAATCAGCCCCAGCATTTT.

This clone came up once. The chain links TRBV7-9 to TRBJ1-2; possible D gene TRBD1, 6 bases. The length of the CDR3 is 16 residues. CDR1 is SEHNR and CDR2 is FQNEAQ in the germline V gene (reference sequence). V lost 4 bases and J 0 bases, leaving 15 bases between the germline ends. CDR3 nucleotides: TGTGCCAGCAGCTCCCCCGGGGGGGGCTCTAACTATGGCTACACCTTC. Translating gives CASSSPGGGSNYGYTF. Full variable domain (outside the CDR3, taken from reference TRBV7-9 and TRBJ1-2): DTGVSQNPRHKITKRGQNVTFRCDPISEHNRLYWYRQTLGQGPEFLTYFQNEAQLEKSRLLSDRFSAERPKGSFSTLEIQRTEQGDSAMYLCASSSPGGGSNYGYTFGSGTRLTVV.

V and J are TRBV19 and TRBJ2-1, with D possibly TRBD2 on 5 matching bases. Germline V gene data show CDR1 as LNHDA and CDR2 as SQIVND (reference sequence). The CDR3 consists of 17 residues. V was shortened by 3 bases and J by 0 bases, with 15 bases between the two germline ends. This CDR3 is CASSMVATGSSYNEQFF. In nucleotides, the CDR3 is TGTGCCAGTAGTATGGTGGCGACGGGGAGCTCCTACAATGAGCAGTTCTTC.

The chain recombines TRBV7-9 with TRBJ1-2; no reliable D call. CDR3 length equals 16 residues. Germline assignment: CDR1 SEHNR and CDR2 FQNEAQ (reference sequence). With 2 bases removed from V and 0 bases from J, the gap between germline ends came to 13 bases. This chain's CDR3 is CASSLISRGSNYGYTF. The CDR3 DNA reads TGTGCCAGCAGCTTAATCTCGCGGGGATCTAACTATGGCTACACCTTC.

This clone was found a few times. The chain uses TRBV27 and TRBJ1-4; 7 bases align to TRBD1. The germline gives CDR1 MNHEY, CDR2 SMNVEV (reference sequence). With V trimmed by 3 bases and J by 8 bases, 6 bases remained unmatched. This CDR3 has 14 amino acids. The chain's CDR3 is CASSLGRGFEKLFF. As DNA, the CDR3 is TGTGCCAGCAGTTTGGGCAGGGGGTTCGAAAAACTGTTTTTT.

The chain carries TRBV13 and TRBJ2-3, with TRBD2 identical over 13 bases. Trimming removed 2 bases from V and 4 bases from J; junction bases left unmatched: 6. The CDR3 has 17 residues. The germline CDR1 and CDR2 sequences are PRHDT and FYEKMQ (reference sequence). This chain's CDR3 is CASSLRLAGGSADTQYF. In DNA form, the CDR3 reads TGTGCCAGCAGCTTACGACTAGCGGGGGGCTCGGCAGATACGCAGTATTTT.

This chain connects TRBV29-1 to TRBJ2-7, with 7 bases identical to TRBD1. Looked up from germline, CDR1 is SQVTM and CDR2 is ANQGSEA. CDR3 length equals 14 residues. With V trimmed by 4 bases and J by 2 bases, 8 bases remained unmatched. This CDR3 is CSVVRQGRTYEQYF. CDR3 nucleotides: TGCAGCGTTGTAAGACAGGGACGAACCTACGAGCAGTACTTC.

The genes are TRBV27 and TRBJ2-1; 7 bases are a match to TRBD2. Germline CDR1 reads MNHEY; CDR2 reads SMNVEV (reference sequence). The CDR3 extends over 15 amino acids. Trimming removed 5 bases from V and 3 bases from J; junction bases left unmatched: 7. CDR3 DNA: TGTGCCAGCAGTAGACCCCTAGCGGACTACAATGAGCAGTTCTTC. Translated: CASSRPLADYNEQFF.

The chain carries TRBV6-1 and TRBJ2-3; 8 bases map to TRBD2. This CDR3 region has 17 residues. Trimming removed 0 bases from V and 8 bases from J; junction bases left unmatched: 13. Looked up from germline, CDR1 is MNHNS and CDR2 is SASEGT. CDR3 sequence (DNA): TGTGCCAGCAGTGAAGCGCGAGCGGGAGCTCCCAGTGGTACGCAGTATTTT. Its translation: CASSEARAGAPSGTQYF.

This chain links TRBV11-2 with TRBJ1-1, with 8 bases identical to TRBD1. V dropped 4 bases and J dropped 4; count of bases not matched to a gene: 8. The length of the CDR3 is 15 residues. Germline values: CDR1 SGHAT, CDR2 FQNNGV. Here the CDR3 reads CASSSRTGRSTEAFF. CDR3 DNA: TGTGCCAGCAGCTCTCGGACAGGGAGGTCCACTGAAGCTTTCTTT. The full variable domain, in which reference TRBV11-2 and TRBJ1-1 provide the parts outside the CDR3, is EAGVAQSPRYKIIEKRQSVAFWCNPISGHATLYWYQQILGQGPKLLIQFQNNGVVDDSQLPKDRFSAERLKGVDSTLKIQPAKLEDSAVYLCASSSRTGRSTEAFFGQGTRLTVV.

Written as DNA, the CDR3 is TGTGCCAGCAGTTCACTAGCGGGGGTTTATGAGCAGTTCTTC. It encodes CASSSLAGVYEQFF. This chain uses TRBV6-6 with TRBJ2-1, with TRBD2 matching 11 bases. CDR3 length: 14 amino acids. CDR1 and CDR2 from the germline V gene are MNHNY and SVGAGI (reference sequence). V dropped 4 bases and J dropped 8; count of bases not matched to a gene: 4.